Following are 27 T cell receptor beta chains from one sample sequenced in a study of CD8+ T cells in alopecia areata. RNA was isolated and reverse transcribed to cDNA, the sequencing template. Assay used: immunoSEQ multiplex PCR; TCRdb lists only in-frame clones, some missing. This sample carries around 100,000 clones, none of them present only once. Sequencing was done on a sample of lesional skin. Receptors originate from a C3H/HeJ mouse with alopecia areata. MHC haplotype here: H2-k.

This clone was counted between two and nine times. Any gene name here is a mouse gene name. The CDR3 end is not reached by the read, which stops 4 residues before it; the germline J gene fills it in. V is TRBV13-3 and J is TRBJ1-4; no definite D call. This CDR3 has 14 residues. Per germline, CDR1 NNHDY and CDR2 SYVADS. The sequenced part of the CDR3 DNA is TGTGCCAGCAGTGAGCACACGGAGGGCGAA. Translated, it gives CASSEHTEGE. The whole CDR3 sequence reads CASSEHTEGERLFF.

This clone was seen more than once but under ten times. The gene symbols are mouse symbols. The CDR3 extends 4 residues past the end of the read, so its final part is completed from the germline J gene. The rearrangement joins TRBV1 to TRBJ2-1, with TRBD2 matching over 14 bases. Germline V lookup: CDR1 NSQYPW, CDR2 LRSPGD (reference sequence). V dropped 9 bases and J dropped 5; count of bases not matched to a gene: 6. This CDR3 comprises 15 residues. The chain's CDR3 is CTWGTGGARDAEQFF. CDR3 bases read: TGCACCTGGGGGACTGGGGGGGCGCGAGATGCT.

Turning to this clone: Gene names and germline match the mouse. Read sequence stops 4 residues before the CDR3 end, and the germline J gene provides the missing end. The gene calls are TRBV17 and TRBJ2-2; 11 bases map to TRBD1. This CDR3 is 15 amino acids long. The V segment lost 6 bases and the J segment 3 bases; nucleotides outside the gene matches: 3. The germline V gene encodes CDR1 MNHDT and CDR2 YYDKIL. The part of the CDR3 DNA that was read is TGTGCTAGCAGCCCGGGACAGGGGGACACCGGG. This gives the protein CASSPGQGDTG. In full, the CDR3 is CASSPGQGDTGQLYF. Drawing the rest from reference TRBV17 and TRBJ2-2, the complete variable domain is DTTVKQNPRYKLARVGKPVNLICSQTMNHDTMYWYQKKPNQAPKLLLFYYDKILNREADTFEKFQSSRPNNSFCSLYIGSAGLEYSAMYLCASSPGQGDTGQLYFGEGSKLTVL.

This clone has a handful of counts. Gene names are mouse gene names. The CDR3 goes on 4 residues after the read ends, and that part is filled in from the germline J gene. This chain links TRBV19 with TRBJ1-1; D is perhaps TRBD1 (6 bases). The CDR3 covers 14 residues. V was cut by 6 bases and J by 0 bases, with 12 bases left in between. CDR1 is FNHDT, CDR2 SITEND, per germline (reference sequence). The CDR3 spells CASTEGQANTEVFF. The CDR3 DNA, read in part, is TGTGCCAGCACCGAGGGACAAGCAAACACA.

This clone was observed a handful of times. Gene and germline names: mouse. The CDR3 is CASIGQGYEQYF. The sequenced part of the CDR3 DNA is TGTGCCAGCATCGGACAGGGCTAT. The genes are TRBV19 and TRBJ2-7; TRBD1 agrees at 8 bases. Read coverage stops 4 residues before the CDR3 terminus; the germline J gene supplies the remainder. V was clipped by 6 bases and J by 3 bases; unmatched bases: 2. Germline lookup yields CDR1 FNHDT and CDR2 SITEND (reference sequence). This CDR3 spans 12 amino acids.

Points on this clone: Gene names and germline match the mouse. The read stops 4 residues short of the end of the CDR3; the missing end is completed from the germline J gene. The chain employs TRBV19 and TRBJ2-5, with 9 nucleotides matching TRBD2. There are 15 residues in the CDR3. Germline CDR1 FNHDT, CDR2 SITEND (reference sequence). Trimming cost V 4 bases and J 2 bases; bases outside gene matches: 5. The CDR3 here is CASSPRLGAQDTQYF. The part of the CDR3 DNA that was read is TGTGCCAGCAGTCCCCGACTGGGGGCCCAAGAC.

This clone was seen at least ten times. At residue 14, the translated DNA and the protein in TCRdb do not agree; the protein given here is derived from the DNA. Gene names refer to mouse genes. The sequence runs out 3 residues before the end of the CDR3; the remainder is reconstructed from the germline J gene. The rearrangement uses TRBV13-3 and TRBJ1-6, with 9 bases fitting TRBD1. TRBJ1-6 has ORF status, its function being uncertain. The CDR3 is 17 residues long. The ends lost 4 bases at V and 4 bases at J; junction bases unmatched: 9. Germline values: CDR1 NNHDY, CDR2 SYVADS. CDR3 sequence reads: CASSPRTGEGYNSPLYF. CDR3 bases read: TGTGCCAGCAGTCCCCGGACAGGGGAGGGATATAATTCGCCC.

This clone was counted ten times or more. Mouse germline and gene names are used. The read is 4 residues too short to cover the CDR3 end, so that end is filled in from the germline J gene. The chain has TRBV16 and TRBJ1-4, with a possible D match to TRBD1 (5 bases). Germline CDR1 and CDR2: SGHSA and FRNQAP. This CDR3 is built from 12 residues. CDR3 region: CASSLQGERLFF. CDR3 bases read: TGTGCAAGCAGCTTACAGGGCGAA.

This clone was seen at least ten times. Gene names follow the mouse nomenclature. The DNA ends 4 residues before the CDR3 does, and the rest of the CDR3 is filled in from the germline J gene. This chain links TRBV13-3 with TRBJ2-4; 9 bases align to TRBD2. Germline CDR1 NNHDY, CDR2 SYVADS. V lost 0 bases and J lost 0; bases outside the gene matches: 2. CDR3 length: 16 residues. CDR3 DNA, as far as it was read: TGTGCCAGCAGTGATGCACTGGGGGGTAGTCAAAAC. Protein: CASSDALGGSQN. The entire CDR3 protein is CASSDALGGSQNTLYF. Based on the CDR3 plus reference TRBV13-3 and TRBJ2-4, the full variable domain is EAAVTQSPRSKVAVTGGKVTLSCHQTNNHDYMYWYRQDTGHGLRLIHYSYVADSTEKGDIPDGYKASRPSQENFSLILELASLSQTAVYFCASSDALGGSQNTLYFGAGTRLSVL.

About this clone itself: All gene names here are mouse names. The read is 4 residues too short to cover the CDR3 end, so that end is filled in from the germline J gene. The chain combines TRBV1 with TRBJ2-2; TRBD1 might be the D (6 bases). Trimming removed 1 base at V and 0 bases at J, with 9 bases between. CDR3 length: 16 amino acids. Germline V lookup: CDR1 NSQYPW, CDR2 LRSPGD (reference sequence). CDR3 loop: CTCSAVQGTNTGQLYF. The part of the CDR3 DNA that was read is TGCACCTGCAGTGCAGTCCAGGGGACAAACACCGGG. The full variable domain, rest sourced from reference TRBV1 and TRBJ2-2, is VTLLEQNPRWRLVPRGQAVNLRCILKNSQYPWMSWYQQDLQKQLQWLFTLRSPGDKEVKSLPGADYLATRVTDTELRLQVANMSQGRTLYCTCSAVQGTNTGQLYFGEGSKLTVL.

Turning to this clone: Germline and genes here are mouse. The DNA read from the CDR3 is TGTGCCAGCAGTGATGCAATCTGGGGGGCAAACACCGGG. As protein: CASSDAIWGANTG. The whole CDR3 is CASSDAIWGANTGQLYF. This sequence joins TRBV13-3 and TRBJ2-2; 8 bases agree with TRBD2. The CDR3 end falls 4 residues outside the read, so it is completed with the germline J gene. CDR1 and CDR2 (germline): NNHDY, SYVADS. The V gene end was trimmed by 0 bases and the J gene end by 0 bases; junction bases not matched to a gene: 4. This CDR3 is 17 amino acids long.

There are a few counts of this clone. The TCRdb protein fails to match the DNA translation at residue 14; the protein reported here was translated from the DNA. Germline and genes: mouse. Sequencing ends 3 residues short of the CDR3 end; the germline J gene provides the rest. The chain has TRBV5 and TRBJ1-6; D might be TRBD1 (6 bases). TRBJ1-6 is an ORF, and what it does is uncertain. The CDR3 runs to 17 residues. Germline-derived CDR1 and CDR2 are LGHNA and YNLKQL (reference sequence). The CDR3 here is CASGQGAQGSYNSPLYF. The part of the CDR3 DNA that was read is TGTGCCAGCGGCCAAGGGGCACAGGGTTCCTATAATTCGCCC.

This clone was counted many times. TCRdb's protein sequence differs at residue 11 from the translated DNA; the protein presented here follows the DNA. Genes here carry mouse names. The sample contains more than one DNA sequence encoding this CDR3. This CDR3 reads CTCSAGQGFSPLYF. The sequenced part of the CDR3 DNA is TGCACCTGCAGTGCAGGACAGGGTTTTTCGCCC. The chain uses TRBV1 and TRBJ1-6; 7 nucleotides align to TRBD1. The CDR3 end is not reached by the read, which stops 3 residues before it; the germline J gene fills it in. TRBJ1-6 is labeled an ORF, and its function is uncertain. V lost 1 base and J lost 9; bases outside the gene matches: 3. Per germline, CDR1 NSQYPW and CDR2 LRSPGD (reference sequence). The CDR3 is 14 residues long.

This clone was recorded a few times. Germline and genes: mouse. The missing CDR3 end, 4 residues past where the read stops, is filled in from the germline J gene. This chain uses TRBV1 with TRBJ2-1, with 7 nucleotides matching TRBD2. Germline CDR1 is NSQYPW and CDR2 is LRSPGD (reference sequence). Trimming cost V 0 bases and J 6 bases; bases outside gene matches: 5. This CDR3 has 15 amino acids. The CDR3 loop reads CTCSADGTALAEQFF. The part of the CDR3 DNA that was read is TGCACCTGCAGTGCAGATGGGACTGCCCTTGCT.

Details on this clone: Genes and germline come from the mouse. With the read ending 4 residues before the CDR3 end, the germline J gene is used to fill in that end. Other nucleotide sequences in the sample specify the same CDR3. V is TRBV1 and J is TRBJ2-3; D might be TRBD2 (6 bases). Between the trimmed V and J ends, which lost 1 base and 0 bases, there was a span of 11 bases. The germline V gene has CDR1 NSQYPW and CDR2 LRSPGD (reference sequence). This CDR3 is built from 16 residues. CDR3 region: CTCSAGGGSSAETLYF. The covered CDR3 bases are TGCACCTGCAGTGCAGGTGGGGGATCTAGTGCAGAA.

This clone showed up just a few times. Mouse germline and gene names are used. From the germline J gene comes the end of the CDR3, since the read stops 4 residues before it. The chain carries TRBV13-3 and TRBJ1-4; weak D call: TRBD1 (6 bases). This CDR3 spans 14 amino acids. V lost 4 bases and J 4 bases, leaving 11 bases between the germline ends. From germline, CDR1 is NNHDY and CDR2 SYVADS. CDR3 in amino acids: CASSRQEINERLFF. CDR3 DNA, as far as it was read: TGTGCCAGCAGTCGACAGGAGATCAACGAA.

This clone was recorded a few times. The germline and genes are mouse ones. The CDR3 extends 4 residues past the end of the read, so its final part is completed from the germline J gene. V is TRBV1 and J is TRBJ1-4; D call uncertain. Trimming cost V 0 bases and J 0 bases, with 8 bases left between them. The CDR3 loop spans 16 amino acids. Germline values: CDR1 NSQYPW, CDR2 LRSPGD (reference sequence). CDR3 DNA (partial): TGCACCTGCAGTGCAGATCTGATACTTTCCAACGAA. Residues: CTCSADLILSNE. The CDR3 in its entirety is CTCSADLILSNERLFF.

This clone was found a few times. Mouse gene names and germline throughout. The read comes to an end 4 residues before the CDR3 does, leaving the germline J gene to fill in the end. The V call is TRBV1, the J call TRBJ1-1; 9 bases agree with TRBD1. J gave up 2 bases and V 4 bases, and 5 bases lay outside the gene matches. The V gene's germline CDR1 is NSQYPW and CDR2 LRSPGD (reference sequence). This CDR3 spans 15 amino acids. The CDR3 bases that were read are TGCACCTGCAGTGGGACAGGGGAGAGCAACACA. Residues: CTCSGTGESNT. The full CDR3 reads CTCSGTGESNTEVFF.

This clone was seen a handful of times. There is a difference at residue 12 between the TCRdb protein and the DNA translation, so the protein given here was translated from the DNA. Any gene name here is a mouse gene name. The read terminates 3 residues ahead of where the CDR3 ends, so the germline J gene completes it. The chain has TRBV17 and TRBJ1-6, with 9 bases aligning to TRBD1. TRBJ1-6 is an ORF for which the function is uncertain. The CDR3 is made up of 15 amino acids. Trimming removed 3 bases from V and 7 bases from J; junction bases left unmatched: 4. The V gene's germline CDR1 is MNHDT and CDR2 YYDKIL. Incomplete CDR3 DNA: TGTGCTAGCAGTAGCGGGACAGGGCGGAATTCGCCC. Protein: CASSSGTGRNSP. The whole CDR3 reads CASSSGTGRNSPLYF.

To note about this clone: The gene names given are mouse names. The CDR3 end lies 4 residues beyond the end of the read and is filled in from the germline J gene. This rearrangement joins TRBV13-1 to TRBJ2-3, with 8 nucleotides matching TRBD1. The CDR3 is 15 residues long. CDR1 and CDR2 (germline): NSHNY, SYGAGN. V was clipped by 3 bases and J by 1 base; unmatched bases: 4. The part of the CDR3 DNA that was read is TGTGCCAGCAGTGTCGACAGGGGAGGTGCAGAA. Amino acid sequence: CASSVDRGGAE. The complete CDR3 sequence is CASSVDRGGAETLYF.

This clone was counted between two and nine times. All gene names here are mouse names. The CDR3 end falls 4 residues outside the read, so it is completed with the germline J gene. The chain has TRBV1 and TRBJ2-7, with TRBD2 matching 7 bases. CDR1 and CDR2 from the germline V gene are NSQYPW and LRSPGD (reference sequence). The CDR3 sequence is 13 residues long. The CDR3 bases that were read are TGCACCTGCAGTGGATCGGGGGGGTAT. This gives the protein CTCSGSGGY. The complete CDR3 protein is CTCSGSGGYEQYF.

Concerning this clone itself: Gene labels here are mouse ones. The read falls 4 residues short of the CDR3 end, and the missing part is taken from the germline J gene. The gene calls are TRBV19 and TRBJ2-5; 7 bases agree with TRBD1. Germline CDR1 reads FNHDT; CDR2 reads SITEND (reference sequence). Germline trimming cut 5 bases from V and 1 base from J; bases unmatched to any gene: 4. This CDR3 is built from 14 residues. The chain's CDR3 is CASSAGTDQDTQYF. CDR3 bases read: TGTGCCAGCAGCGCCGGGACAGACCAAGAC. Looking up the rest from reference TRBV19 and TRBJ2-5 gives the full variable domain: GGIITQTPKFLIGQEGQKLTLKCQQNFNHDTMYWYRQDSGKGLRLIYYSITENDLQKGDLSEGYDASREKKSSFSLTVTSAQKNEMAVFLCASSAGTDQDTQYFGPGTRLLVL.

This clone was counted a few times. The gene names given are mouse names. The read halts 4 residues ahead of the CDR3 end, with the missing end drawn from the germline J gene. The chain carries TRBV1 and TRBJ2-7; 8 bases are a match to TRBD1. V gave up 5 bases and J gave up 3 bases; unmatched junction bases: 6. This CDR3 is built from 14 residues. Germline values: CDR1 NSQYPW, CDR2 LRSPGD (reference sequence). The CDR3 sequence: CTCSKQGEGYEQYF. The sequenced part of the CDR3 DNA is TGCACCTGCAGTAAACAGGGGGAGGGCTAT.

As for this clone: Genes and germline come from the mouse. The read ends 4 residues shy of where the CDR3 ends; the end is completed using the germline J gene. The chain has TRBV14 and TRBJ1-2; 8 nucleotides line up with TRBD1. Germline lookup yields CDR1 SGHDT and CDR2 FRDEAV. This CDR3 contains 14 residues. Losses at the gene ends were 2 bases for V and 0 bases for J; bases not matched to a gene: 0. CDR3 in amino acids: CASSLQGANSDYTF. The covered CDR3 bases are TGTGCCAGCAGTTTACAGGGGGCAAACTCC.

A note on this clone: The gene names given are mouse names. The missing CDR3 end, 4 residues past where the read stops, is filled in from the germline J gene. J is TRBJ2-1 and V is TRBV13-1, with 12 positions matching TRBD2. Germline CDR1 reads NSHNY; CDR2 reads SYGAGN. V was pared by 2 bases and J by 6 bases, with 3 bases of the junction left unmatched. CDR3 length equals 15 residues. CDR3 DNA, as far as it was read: TGTGCCAGCAGTGAACGACTGGGGGGGCTTGCT. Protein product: CASSERLGGLA. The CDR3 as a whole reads CASSERLGGLAEQFF.

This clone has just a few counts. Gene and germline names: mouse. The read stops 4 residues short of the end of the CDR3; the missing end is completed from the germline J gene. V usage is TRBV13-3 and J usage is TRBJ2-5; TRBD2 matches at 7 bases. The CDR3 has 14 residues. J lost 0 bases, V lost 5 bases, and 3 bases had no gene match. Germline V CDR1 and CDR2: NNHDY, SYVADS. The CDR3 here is CASRGLTNQDTQYF. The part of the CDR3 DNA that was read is TGTGCCAGCAGGGGACTGACTAACCAAGAC.

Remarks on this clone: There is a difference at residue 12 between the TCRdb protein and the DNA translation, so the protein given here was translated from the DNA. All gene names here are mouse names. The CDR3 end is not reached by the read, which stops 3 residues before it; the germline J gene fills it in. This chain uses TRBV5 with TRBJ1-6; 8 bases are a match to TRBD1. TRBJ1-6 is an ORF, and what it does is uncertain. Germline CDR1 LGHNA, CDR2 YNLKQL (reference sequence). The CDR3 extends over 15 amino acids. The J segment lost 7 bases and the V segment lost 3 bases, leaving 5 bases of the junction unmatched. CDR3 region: CASSHGQGENSPLYF. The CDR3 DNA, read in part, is TGTGCCAGCAGCCACGGACAGGGAGAAAATTCGCCC.